Listed here are 3 T cell receptor beta chains from one sample, sequenced in a study of blood T cell repertoires in COVID-19. Repertoires were generated with immunoSEQ multiplex PCR, while TCRdb's copy carries only in-frame clones and drops some. The sample shows 20,000 or so clones, roughly 89% of them seen only once. The sample was peripheral blood. These receptor sequences come from a human donor in a cohort sampled during active COVID-19.

The chain employs TRBV28 and TRBJ2-3; D is possibly TRBD1 (6 bases). V was cut by 2 bases and J by 4 bases, with 10 bases left in between. The CDR3 extends over 14 amino acids. CDR1 is MDHEN, CDR2 SYDVKM, per germline. CDR3 nucleotides: TGTGCCAGCAGTTTACAGGGGCTTCCAGATACGCAGTATTTT. The encoded protein is CASSLQGLPDTQYF. Combining the CDR3 with reference TRBV28 and TRBJ2-3 gives the whole variable domain DVKVTQSSRYLVKRTGEKVFLECVQDMDHENMFWYRQDPGLGLRLIYFSYDVKMKEKGDIPEGYSVSREKKERFSLILESASTNQTSMYLCASSLQGLPDTQYFGPGTRLTVL.

This sequence joins TRBV2 and TRBJ1-5; possible D gene TRBD1, 6 bases. The CDR3 spans 14 residues. Trimming shortened V by 6 bases and J by 0 bases, and 9 bases separated the two germline ends. Germline lookup yields CDR1 SNHLY and CDR2 FYNNEI. The CDR3 loop is CASRGDISNQPQHF. The CDR3 DNA sequence: TGTGCCAGCAGGGGGGACATTAGCAATCAGCCCCAGCATTTT.

V usage is TRBV7-8 and J usage is TRBJ1-1; D is perhaps TRBD1 (5 bases). Trimming left V 5 bases short and J 6 bases short, with 25 bases between. Germline CDR1 and CDR2: SGHVS and FQNEAQ. This CDR3 has 17 residues. The CDR3: CASSGYRSSPPRAEAFF. For the CDR3, the DNA is TGTGCCAGCAGCGGATACAGGTCGAGCCCCCCCCGCGCTGAAGCTTTCTTT.